This T cell receptor (beta chain) originates from a study of blood T cell repertoires in COVID-19. Background on the study: The samples span acute and convalescent COVID-19 from the United States, Italy and Spain. PBMCs, B-cell-depleted T cells, or T cells provided the cDNA or gDNA that made up the material.

This clone was recorded only once. The V gene's germline CDR1 is SGHNT and CDR2 YYREEE (reference sequence). Trimming left V 0 bases short and J 4 bases short, with 7 bases between. The CDR3 runs 13 residues. Study processing details: Amplifying reference gene primers gave estimates of nucleated cell counts. The repertoire was sequenced with immunoSEQ multiplex PCR; TCRdb's copy has only in-frame clones and lacks some. D and trimming were read from the DNA, whereas the V and J calls and clone size are those reported in that table. Seen here are some 200,000 clones, under 90% observed once, and the top ten hold 15% to 20%.

The V call is TRBV5-4, the J call TRBJ2-5; maybe TRBD2 (6 bases). The TCR originated in a woman of 80 years or more with active or convalescent COVID-19. The sample comprised peripheral blood. CDR3 nucleotide sequence: TGTGCCAGCAGCTTGGCCGGGAGAGAGACCCAGTACTTC. It specifies CASSLAGRETQYF. Filled out from reference TRBV5-4 and TRBJ2-5, the complete variable domain reads ETGVTQSPTHLIKTRGQQVTLRCSSQSGHNTVSWYQQALGQGPQFIFQYYREEENGRGNFPPRFSGLQFPNYSSELNVNALELDDSALYLCASSLAGRETQYFGPGTRLLVL.